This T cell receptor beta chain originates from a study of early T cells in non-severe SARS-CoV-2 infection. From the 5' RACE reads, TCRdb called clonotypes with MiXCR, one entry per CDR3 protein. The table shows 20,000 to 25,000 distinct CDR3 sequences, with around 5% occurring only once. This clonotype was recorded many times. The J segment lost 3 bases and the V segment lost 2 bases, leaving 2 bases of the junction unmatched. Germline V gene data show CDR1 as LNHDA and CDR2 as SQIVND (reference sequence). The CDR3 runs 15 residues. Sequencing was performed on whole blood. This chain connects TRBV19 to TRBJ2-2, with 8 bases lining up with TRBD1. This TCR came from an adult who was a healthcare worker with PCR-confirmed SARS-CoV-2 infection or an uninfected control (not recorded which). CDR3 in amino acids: CASSIQGADTGELFF. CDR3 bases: TGTGCCAGTAGTATACAGGGGGCTGACACCGGGGAGCTGTTTTTT.